The entry below describes one TCR beta chain. Its matching antigen is unknown. The data stem from a study of a mutant IDH1 vaccine in newly diagnosed glioma. Across the whole study: Those enrolled had earlier been treated with radiotherapy, temozolomide, or both, mostly both. Findings and caveats of the study: The study observed vaccine-induced immune responses in just over 90% of patients. Whatever changes occurred in top peripheral T cell clonotypes seemed unrelated to pseudoprogression.

Sequencing used immunoSEQ multiplex PCR; TCRdb keeps in-frame clones, though not all of them. The table has about 59,000 clones, 75% to 95% seen once; the top ten hold 2.5% to 3%. Time point here: baseline, week 1 (first vaccination visit). Treatment indicated: pre-vaccination baseline after standard-of-care therapy. This CDR3 has 15 amino acids. Trimming at V came to 0 bases and at J to 1 base, leaving 0 bases not matched to a gene. The germline V gene encodes CDR1 MNHEY and CDR2 SVGAGI. The sequenced sample was PBMCs, obtained from a glioma patient treated with radiotherapy, temozolomide or both. This chain links TRBV6-5 with TRBJ1-5, with 7 bases fitting TRBD1. The receptor was derived from a man between 50 and 59 years old with glioma. This CDR3 reads CASSYSGGSNQPQHF. CDR3 sequence (DNA): TGTGCCAGCAGTTACTCAGGGGGCAGCAATCAGCCCCAGCATTTT.